The rows below give T cell receptor beta chains drawn from one sample of a study of blood T cell repertoires in COVID-19. TCRdb keeps only in-frame clones here, not all; method: immunoSEQ multiplex PCR. Of 150,000 or so clones in the sample, over 65% are singletons; the top ten hold under 3.5%. The sequenced sample was peripheral blood. The receptors come from a woman older than 75 with acute or convalescent COVID-19. Both conserved end residues are part of each CDR3. The D gene is left open where the match is weak. Rows may omit the clone size; those that give it use once, few, many or a size class.

CASRAGIANEKLFF,TGTGCCAGCAGAGCAGGGATTGCTAATGAAAAACTGTTTTTT,NA,TRBJ1-4,NA,TRBV6-5
CASTKGVNTEAFF,TGTGCCAGCACGAAGGGAGTGAACACTGAAGCTTTCTTT,NA,TRBJ1-1,NA,TRBV2
CASSLDWQNTGELFF,TGTGCCAGCTCCCTTGATTGGCAGAACACCGGGGAGCTGTTTTTT,NA,TRBJ2-2,NA,TRBV11-3
CASRVSTQDEKLFF,TGTGCCAGCAGAGTCTCAACACAGGATGAAAAACTGTTTTTT,NA,TRBJ1-4,NA,TRBV2
CASSPSTGALYEQYF,TGTGCCAGCAGTCCCTCGACAGGGGCCCTCTACGAGCAGTACTTC,NA,TRBJ2-7,TRBD1,TRBV28
CASSLGVTSTDTQYF,TGCGCCAGCAGCTTAGGGGTGACTAGCACAGATACGCAGTATTTT,few,TRBJ2-3,NA,TRBV5-1
CASLADRWAEAFF,TGTGCCAGTTTAGCGGATAGGTGGGCTGAAGCTTTCTTT,once,TRBJ1-1,NA,TRBV12-3/TRBV12-4
CASSPQTGSYEQYF,TGTGCCAGCAGCCCTCAGACAGGCTCCTACGAGCAGTACTTC,many,TRBJ2-7,NA,TRBV5-4
CASSPEYQETQYF,TGTGCCAGCAGCCCTGAGTACCAAGAGACCCAGTACTTC,NA,TRBJ2-5,NA,TRBV11-2
CASRAGGSNQPQHF,TGTGCCAGCAGAGCAGGAGGGAGCAATCAGCCCCAGCATTTT,NA,TRBJ1-5,NA,TRBV28
CASRQGGYEKLFF,TGTGCCAGTAGACAGGGGGGTTATGAAAAACTGTTTTTT,NA,TRBJ1-4,TRBD1,TRBV19
CASSPLTGFREQYF,TGTGCCAGCAGCCCACTGACAGGGTTTCGCGAGCAGTACTTC,NA,TRBJ2-7,TRBD1,TRBV9
CSASDSLDRVEQYF,TGCAGTGCTAGTGATAGCCTCGACAGGGTTGAGCAGTACTTC,NA,TRBJ2-7,TRBD1,TRBV20-1
CASSQTSGRVNEQFF,TGTGCCAGCAGCCAGACTAGCGGGAGGGTGAATGAGCAGTTCTTC,NA,TRBJ2-1,TRBD2,TRBV7-2
CASSEALQGGNLFF,TGTGCCAGCAGTGAAGCGCTTCAGGGGGGTAACCTGTTTTTT,NA,TRBJ1-4,TRBD1,TRBV2
CASSLRAGSTETQYF,TGTGCCAGCAGTTTGCGCGCGGGATCAACGGAGACCCAGTACTTC,NA,TRBJ2-5,NA,TRBV28
CASSFTGTGIAKQPQHF,TGTGCCAGCAGTTTTACAGGGACAGGGATAGCAAAACAGCCCCAGCATTTT,NA,TRBJ1-5,TRBD1,TRBV27
CASSKWSGSHPYEQYF,TGTGCCAGCAGCAAGTGGAGCGGGAGTCACCCCTACGAGCAGTACTTC,NA,TRBJ2-7,NA,TRBV21-1
CATNSQGLQETQYF,TGTGCCACCAATAGCCAGGGACTACAAGAGACCCAGTACTTC,NA,TRBJ2-5,TRBD2,TRBV5-8
CAISESTGSGNTIYF,TGTGCCATCAGTGAGTCCACCGGCTCTGGAAACACCATATATTTT,NA,TRBJ1-3,NA,TRBV10-3
CASSLAVSGFSGNTIYF,TGTGCCAGCAGTTTAGCGGTTAGCGGCTTCTCTGGAAACACCATATATTTT,NA,TRBJ1-3,NA,TRBV28
CASSQGRLATQYF,TGTGCCAGCAGCCAAGGAAGGCTAGCAACACAGTATTTT,NA,TRBJ2-3,NA,TRBV4-2
CASSLSAGDTYEQYF,TGTGCCAGCAGCTTATCGGCAGGGGACACCTACGAGCAGTACTTC,few,TRBJ2-7,NA,TRBV28
CASRIQGGSEKLFF,TGTGCCAGCAGGATACAGGGAGGGAGTGAAAAACTGTTTTTT,NA,TRBJ1-4,NA,TRBV6-5
CASSQASGQIYEQYF,TGTGCCAGCAGCCAAGCCTCGGGACAAATCTACGAGCAGTACTTC,NA,TRBJ2-7,NA,TRBV14
CASSFLASSHEQYF,TGTGCCAGCAGTTTCTTGGCTAGTAGCCACGAGCAGTACTTC,NA,TRBJ2-7,NA,TRBV27
CASSPGLSTVNTEAFF,TGTGCCAGCTCACCAGGGCTTTCGACGGTGAACACTGAAGCTTTCTTT,few,TRBJ1-1,NA,TRBV18
CASRTGRDTEAFF,TGCGCCAGCAGGACAGGACGGGACACTGAAGCTTTCTTT,NA,TRBJ1-1,NA,TRBV10-2
CASSTRTSPYEQYF,TGTGCCAGCAGCACACGGACTAGCCCCTACGAGCAGTACTTC,NA,TRBJ2-7,TRBD2,TRBV7-2
CASSERTSGNTDTQYF,TGTGCCAGCAGTGAAAGGACTAGCGGAAACACAGATACGCAGTATTTT,few,TRBJ2-3,TRBD2,TRBV2
CASSSSGGVTEAFF,TGTGCCAGCAGTTCTTCCGGGGGAGTCACTGAAGCTTTCTTT,NA,TRBJ1-1,NA,TRBV28
CASSSLAHTYEQYF,TGTGCCAGCAGTTCACTAGCGCACACCTACGAGCAGTACTTC,NA,TRBJ2-7,TRBD2,TRBV27
CASSLVTAGGSEQYF,TGTGCCAGCAGCTTAGTGACAGCGGGAGGCTCCGAGCAGTACTTC,NA,TRBJ2-7,TRBD2,TRBV7-2
CASSHGTPKNGELFF,TGTGCCAGCAGCCACGGGACTCCTAAAAACGGGGAGCTGTTTTTT,NA,TRBJ2-2,NA,TRBV28
CASRIGQAVGEQYF,TGCGCCAGCAGAATCGGGCAAGCGGTAGGCGAGCAGTACTTC,NA,TRBJ2-7,NA,TRBV5-1
CASSKVKEDRVDSGRAITDTQYF,TGTGCCAGCAGTAAGGTTAAGGAGGACAGGGTAGATAGCGGGAGGGCCATCACAGATACGCAGTATTTT,NA,TRBJ2-3,TRBD2,TRBV27
CASSPIAGASTGELFF,TGTGCCAGCAGCCCAATAGCGGGAGCTAGCACCGGGGAGCTGTTTTTT,NA,TRBJ2-2,TRBD2,TRBV7-2
CASSYDGRGNTEAFF,TGTGCCAGCAGTTACGACGGCAGGGGGAACACTGAAGCTTTCTTT,once,TRBJ1-1,NA,TRBV6-6
CASSPGQTEGELFF,TGTGCCAGCTCACCCGGACAGACGGAGGGGGAGCTGTTTTTT,few,TRBJ2-2,NA,TRBV18
CASSEGGTGVQPQHF,TGTGCCAGCAGTGAAGGAGGGACAGGGGTTCAGCCCCAGCATTTT,NA,TRBJ1-5,TRBD1,TRBV2
CASSFTGAEAFF,TGTGCCAGCAGTTTCACAGGGGCCGAAGCTTTCTTT,NA,TRBJ1-1,TRBD1,TRBV27
CASRADGGGTDTQYF,TGTGCCAGCAGGGCGGACGGGGGAGGCACAGATACGCAGTATTTT,NA,TRBJ2-3,NA,TRBV28
CASSMSSGDNEQFF,TGTGCCAGTAGTATGTCTAGCGGGGACAATGAGCAGTTCTTC,NA,TRBJ2-1,TRBD2,TRBV19
CAISPDYREPTYEQYF,TGTGCCATCAGCCCCGATTACAGAGAACCTACCTACGAGCAGTACTTC,NA,TRBJ2-7,NA,TRBV10-3
CASSLTAGPNTGELFF,TGTGCCAGCAGCTTAACAGCGGGACCGAACACCGGGGAGCTGTTTTTT,NA,TRBJ2-2,TRBD2,TRBV7-3
CAISGFGTGGHTDTQYF,TGTGCCATCAGTGGATTCGGGACAGGGGGACACACAGATACGCAGTATTTT,NA,TRBJ2-3,TRBD1,TRBV10-3
CASSNGLPTDTQYF,TGTGCCAGCAGTAATGGACTCCCCACAGATACGCAGTATTTT,NA,TRBJ2-3,NA,TRBV9
CASSLLAGHTGELFF,TGTGCCAGTAGTCTACTAGCGGGGCACACCGGGGAGCTGTTTTTT,NA,TRBJ2-2,TRBD2,TRBV19
CASSSRDRGGEQYF,TGTGCCAGCAGCTCCCGGGACAGGGGGGGTGAGCAGTACTTC,NA,TRBJ2-7,TRBD1,TRBV28